A single sample gave rise to the 12 T cell receptor beta chains below, sequenced in a study of blood T cells in healthy people across ages. Sample-barcoded 5' priming and a J-beta primer mix drove a second PCR of about 7 to 11 cycles. TCRdb independently ran MiXCR on the 5' RACE reads; one entry per CDR3 protein. The sample holds about 970,000 distinct CDR3 sequences, just over 50% seen once. The sequenced sample was blood. The source is a woman aged 60-70 years in good health.

This clonotype was seen a few times. As DNA, the CDR3 is TGTGCCAGCTCATCAGGCAGGGACAATCAGCCCCAGCATTTT. It specifies CASSSGRDNQPQHF. J is TRBJ1-5 and V is TRBV18; possible D gene TRBD1, 5 bases. CDR1 KGHSH and CDR2 LQKENI come from the germline V gene. This CDR3 spans 14 amino acids. Trimming cost V 5 bases and J 3 bases, with 11 bases left between them.

The V call is TRBV20-1, the J call TRBJ1-1; D gene ambiguous. V lost 2 bases and J 7 bases, leaving 11 bases between the germline ends. This CDR3 has 12 amino acids. The germline CDR1 and CDR2 sequences are DFQATT and SNEGSKA (reference sequence). CDR3 region: CSARNHIDEAFF. CDR3 DNA: TGCAGTGCTAGAAACCATATCGATGAAGCTTTCTTT.

The chain couples TRBV11-2 to TRBJ2-1; 8 bases are shared with TRBD2. Germline V CDR1 and CDR2: SGHAT, FQNNGV. This CDR3 spans 14 amino acids. V lost 8 bases to trimming and J lost 8 bases; unmatched junction nucleotides: 11. In nucleotides, the CDR3 is TGTGCCAGCTCCCCGGACAGCGGGAGCGATGAGCAGTTCTTC. This translates into CASSPDSGSDEQFF.

The chain is built from TRBV13 and TRBJ2-5, with 8 bases fitting TRBD2. The end of the DNA is better explained by TRBJ2-7, so the J call may be wrong. CDR1 is PRHDT, CDR2 FYEKMQ, per germline (reference sequence). This CDR3 spans 13 amino acids. CDR3 sequence: CASSRGGDHEQYF. CDR3 sequence (DNA): TGTGCCAGCAGCCGGGGGGGGGACCACGAGCAGTACTTC.

V is TRBV4-3 and J is TRBJ2-2, with 9 bases matching TRBD1. Germline loops: CDR1 LGHNA, CDR2 YSLEER. There are 15 residues in the CDR3. Unmatched junction bases numbered 6, after V lost 5 bases and J lost 5 bases. The CDR3 nucleotides are TGCGCCAGCAGCGACGGGACAGGGAGTACCGGGGAGCTGTTTTTT. It is translated as CASSDGTGSTGELFF.

The V call is TRBV13, the J call TRBJ2-7, with D perhaps assigned TRBD1 or TRBD2 (7 bases each). This CDR3 has 15 amino acids. Between the trimmed V and J ends, which lost 5 bases and 7 bases, there was a span of 21 bases. Germline CDR1 is PRHDT and CDR2 is FYEKMQ (reference sequence). The chain's CDR3 is CASSPGGGTYNEQYF. As DNA, the CDR3 is TGTGCCAGCAGCCCAGGGGGGGGCACCTACAATGAGCAGTACTTC.

The V gene is TRBV10-3, the J gene TRBJ1-5; a possible D gene is TRBD1 (6 bases). Germline assignment: CDR1 ENHRY and CDR2 SYGVKD. Trimming stripped 4 bases from V and 0 bases from J, with 22 bases between. The CDR3 runs 19 residues. CDR3 nucleotides: TGTGCCATCAGTGTGACTCGGGATACAGGGCCTTGTAGCAATCAGCCCCAGCATTTT. It codes for CAISVTRDTGPCSNQPQHF.

V gene TRBV5-1 combines with J gene TRBJ1-2, with 8 nucleotides matching TRBD1. Germline CDR1 SGHRS, CDR2 YFSETQ. V shed 4 bases and J 3 bases; nucleotides not matched to a gene: 8. The CDR3 contains 15 residues. The CDR3 nucleotides read TGCGCCAGCAGCCCCTCGGGACAGGACTACTATGGCTACACCTTC. It translates to CASSPSGQDYYGYTF.

With respect to this clonotype: It may be a read error: a sequence one base away is much more abundant. The chain employs TRBV2 and TRBJ2-6, with unresolved D. Germline V gene data show CDR1 as SNHLY and CDR2 as FYNNEI. V was shortened by 7 bases and J by 0 bases, with 4 bases between the two germline ends. This CDR3 region has 13 residues. This CDR3 reads CASMGSGANVLTF. The CDR3 DNA reads as TGTGCCAGCATGGGCTCTGGGGCCAACGTCCTGACTTTC.

The gene calls are TRBV10-3 and TRBJ2-4; 11 nucleotides align to TRBD1. The DNA end favors TRBJ2-7, so the J call may be wrong. Germline V CDR1 and CDR2: ENHRY, SYGVKD. The CDR3 is 15 amino acids. DNA for the CDR3: TGTGCCATCAGTGAGAAAGGACAGGGGGCATACGAGCAGTACTTC. Encoded protein: CAISEKGQGAYEQYF.

This clonotype was detected only a few times. The V and J genes are TRBV28 and TRBJ2-7, with D tentatively TRBD1 (6 bases). Germline lookup yields CDR1 MDHEN and CDR2 SYDVKM. This CDR3 has 13 residues. The V gene lost 10 bases and the J gene lost 2 bases, with 15 bases spanning the gap. CDR3 sequence reads: CAIIQGIPYEQYF. CDR3 in DNA: TGTGCCATCATCCAGGGGATTCCCTACGAGCAGTACTTC.

Here the CDR3 reads CASSVGQGSGGYTF. The CDR3 DNA follows: TGTGCCAGCAGCGTGGGACAGGGTAGCGGTGGCTACACCTTC. J is TRBJ1-2 and V is TRBV7-3, with 9 bases aligning to TRBD1. Looked up from germline, CDR1 is SGHTA and CDR2 is FQGTGA. V lost 5 bases to trimming and J lost 7 bases; unmatched junction nucleotides: 8. The CDR3 covers 14 residues. Together with reference TRBV7-3 and TRBJ1-2, the CDR3 gives the full variable domain: GAGVSQTPSNKVTEKGKYVELRCDPISGHTALYWYRQSLGQGPEFLIYFQGTGAADDSGLPNDRFFAVRPEGSVSTLKIQRTERGDSAVYLCASSVGQGSGGYTFGSGTRLTVV.